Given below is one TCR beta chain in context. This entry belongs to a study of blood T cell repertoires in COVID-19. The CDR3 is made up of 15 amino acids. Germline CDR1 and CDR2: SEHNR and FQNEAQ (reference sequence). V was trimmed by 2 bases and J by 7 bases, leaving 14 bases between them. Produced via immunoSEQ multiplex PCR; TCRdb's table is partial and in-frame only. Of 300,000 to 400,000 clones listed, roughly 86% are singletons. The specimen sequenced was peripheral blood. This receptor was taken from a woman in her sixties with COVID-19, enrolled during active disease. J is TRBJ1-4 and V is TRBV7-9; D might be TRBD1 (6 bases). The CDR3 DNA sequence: TGTGCCAGCAGCTTATTCGCAGGGGAAGGTGAAAAACTGTTTTTT. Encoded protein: CASSLFAGEGEKLFF.